This passage covers 10 T cell receptor beta chains from one sample sequenced in a study of T cell repertoires in cytomegalovirus infection. MiXCR, run by TCRdb on the reads, gives a single entry per CDR3 protein. The sample lists about 700,000 distinct CDR3 sequences, around 31% seen once, with over 15% in the top ten. Antigens of these TCRs are unknown. The sample consisted of cultured PBMCs, taken from culture after CMV antigen stimulation. The receptor source for this set is a human donor in good health (CMV status not recorded). Some clones in this sample may be carry-over from other donors' samples.

The chain uses TRBV27 and TRBJ2-7; a weak D match, TRBD2 (6 bases). The CDR3 sequence is 14 residues long. Per the germline V gene, CDR1 is MNHEY and CDR2 is SMNVEV (reference sequence). V lost 3 bases, J lost 9 bases, and 18 bases lay in between. For the CDR3, the DNA is TGTGCCAGCAGTTTGAGGACTATCGGCACCTCGCAGTACTTC. Protein sequence: CASSLRTIGTSQYF.

This clonotype was recorded a few times. This chain joins TRBV6-1 and TRBJ2-2; D call uncertain. V lost 7 bases, J lost 6 bases, and 21 bases lay in between. This CDR3 comprises 16 residues. Germline CDR1 is MNHNS and CDR2 is SASEGT. The CDR3 region is CASKLARSSPSGELFF. The CDR3 bases are TGTGCCAGCAAGCTCGCCAGGTCCAGCCCATCCGGGGAGCTGTTTTTT.

Many counts were recorded for this clonotype. The chain couples TRBV12-3 or TRBV12-4 to TRBJ2-7, with 9 bases fitting TRBD2. V shed 8 bases and J 1 base; nucleotides not matched to a gene: 6. The CDR3 runs to 14 residues. CDR3 residues: CASGWAGGSYEQYF. CDR3 sequence (DNA): TGTGCCAGCGGATGGGCGGGAGGGTCCTACGAGCAGTACTTC.

This clonotype has more than one count but fewer than ten. The chain has TRBV7-8 and TRBJ1-4; perhaps TRBD1 as D (5 bases). Trimming took 1 base from V and 17 from J, leaving 20 bases between them. The CDR3 totals 14 residues. Germline values: CDR1 SGHVS, CDR2 FQNEAQ. The CDR3, as DNA: TGTGCCAGCAGCTTAGAACCCCTCGAAGGGGAATACTTTTTT. This encodes CASSLEPLEGEYFF.

This clonotype was seen a few times. CDR3 protein: CASSFLGDEAFF. For the CDR3, the DNA is TGTGCCAGCAGCTTTTTAGGAGACGAAGCTTTCTTT. V gene TRBV7-2 combines with J gene TRBJ1-1; D remains unclear. Germline V CDR1 and CDR2: SGHTA, FQGNSA. This CDR3 is 12 amino acids long. V lost 3 bases and J lost 8, with 10 bases in between.

This clonotype was detected many times. This chain uses TRBV7-8 with TRBJ2-5; 15 bases are shared with TRBD2. Unmatched junction bases numbered 6, after V lost 4 bases and J lost 3 bases. This CDR3 is 17 amino acids long. The germline gives CDR1 SGHVS, CDR2 FQNEAQ. Here the CDR3 reads CASSSGLAGGPEETQYF. The CDR3 DNA is TGTGCCAGCAGCTCCGGACTAGCGGGGGGGCCGGAAGAGACCCAGTACTTC.

V is TRBV18 and J is TRBJ2-4; TRBD2 matches at 7 bases. Germline lookup yields CDR1 KGHSH and CDR2 LQKENI. This CDR3 spans 14 amino acids. The junction had 11 bases not matched to a gene; V was cut back by 6 bases and J by 9 bases. CDR3 in amino acids: CASSPGGTLGIQYF. The CDR3 DNA follows: TGTGCCAGCTCCCCCGGGGGGACGCTGGGCATTCAGTACTTC.

This clonotype was detected many times. J is TRBJ1-1 and V is TRBV11-1; D remains ambiguous. Between the trimmed V and J ends, which lost 1 base and 3 bases, there was a span of 6 bases. Germline CDR1 and CDR2: SGHAT and FQDESV (reference sequence). The CDR3 spans 13 residues. Written as DNA, the CDR3 is TGTGCCAGCAGCTTAGACGGGTACACTGAAGCTTTCTTT. Translated: CASSLDGYTEAFF.

The chain links TRBV7-9 to TRBJ2-7; 9 bases agree with TRBD2. CDR3 size: 14 residues. Germline V gives CDR1 SEHNR, CDR2 FQNEAQ (reference sequence). Trimming cost V 5 bases and J 2 bases; bases outside gene matches: 4. In DNA, the CDR3 is TGTGCCAGCAGCGTCAGCGGGAGGCCCTACGAGCAGTACTTC. Its protein is CASSVSGRPYEQYF.

V is TRBV20-1 and J is TRBJ2-1; perhaps TRBD2 as D (6 bases). Trimming cost V 2 bases and J 0 bases, with 23 bases left between them. The length of the CDR3 is 19 residues. Looked up from germline, CDR1 is DFQATT and CDR2 is SNEGSKA (reference sequence). In DNA form, the CDR3 reads TGCAGTGCTAGACTAGCCGGAGGGCTAAGTGTGCGCTCCTACAATGAGCAGTTCTTC. Encoded protein: CSARLAGGLSVRSYNEQFF.